A single sample is the source of the 26 T cell receptor beta chains below, sequenced in a study of cytomegalovirus exposure and HLA in healthy donors. Researchers ran the PCR with 60 Vbeta and 13 Jbeta primers. This table comes from immunoSEQ multiplex PCR, and its TCRdb copy is limited to in-frame clones, with some not included. The sample includes roughly 180,000 clones, roughly 78% of them seen just once. Source material: PBMCs. These receptor sequences come from a girl between 10 and 17 years old in good health and CMV-seropositive.

This chain links TRBV11-2 with TRBJ2-1; the D gene is possibly TRBD2 (5 bases). The V gene lost 0 bases and the J gene lost 8 bases, with 17 bases spanning the gap. This CDR3 is 16 amino acids long. CDR1 is SGHAT, CDR2 FQNNGV, per germline. CDR3 region: CASSLDRAGLIHEQFF. The DNA of the CDR3 is TGTGCCAGCAGCTTAGATAGGGCGGGCTTAATTCATGAGCAGTTCTTC.

J is TRBJ2-2 and V is TRBV4-3, with TRBD1 matching 7 bases. The ends lost 1 base at V and 8 bases at J; junction bases unmatched: 7. CDR3 length: 15 amino acids. Germline CDR1 and CDR2: LGHNA and YSLEER. The CDR3 protein is CASSQGQGVAGELFF. Here the CDR3 DNA reads TGCGCCAGCAGCCAAGGACAGGGAGTCGCTGGGGAGCTGTTTTTT.

The CDR3 is CASSLVGAGDQPQHF. CDR3 DNA sequence: TGTGCCAGCAGCTTAGTTGGGGCAGGCGATCAGCCCCAGCATTTT. The chain combines TRBV7-2 with TRBJ1-5, with D maybe TRBD1 (5 bases). The germline V gene encodes CDR1 SGHTA and CDR2 FQGNSA. There are 15 residues in the CDR3. V gave up 1 base and J gave up 5 bases, with 12 bases separating them.

The V call is TRBV5-8, the J call TRBJ1-4; TRBD1 aligns across 8 bases. Germline CDR1 and CDR2: SGHTS and YDEGEE. V shed 0 bases and J 0 bases; nucleotides not matched to a gene: 1. The CDR3 has 16 amino acids. CDR3 sequence: CASSLDRGTTNEKLFF. As DNA, the CDR3 is TGTGCCAGCAGCTTGGACAGGGGGACAACTAATGAAAAACTGTTTTTT.

This clone showed up just a few times. The chain combines TRBV25-1 with TRBJ1-6, with a possible D match to TRBD1 (6 bases). V was shortened by 8 bases and J by 9 bases, with 14 bases between the two germline ends. The CDR3 consists of 13 residues. Germline values: CDR1 MGHDK, CDR2 SYGVNS. As DNA, the CDR3 is TGTGCCAGCGCAGGGGAGTTGGGTTCACCCCTCCACTTT. Its translation: CASAGELGSPLHF.

The chain employs TRBV11-3 and TRBJ1-1, with a possible D match to TRBD1 (6 bases). The CDR3 is made up of 13 amino acids. Germline assignment: CDR1 SGHNT and CDR2 YENEEA. Trimming removed 8 bases from V and 5 bases from J, with 15 bases in between. The CDR3 protein is CASCGQGLTEAFF. The CDR3 bases are TGTGCCAGCTGCGGGCAGGGGCTGACTGAAGCTTTCTTT.

The chain joins TRBV9 to TRBJ1-4; D ambiguous. With 4 bases removed from V and 5 bases from J, the gap between germline ends came to 15 bases. Germline V gene data show CDR1 as SGDLS and CDR2 as YYNGEE. The CDR3 has 15 amino acids. The CDR3 reads CASSPDEGGNEKLFF. CDR3 bases: TGTGCCAGCAGCCCGGACGAGGGCGGGAATGAAAAACTGTTTTTT.

This chain connects TRBV5-1 to TRBJ1-2; 11 positions agree with TRBD1. Trimming cost V 0 bases and J 8 bases; bases outside gene matches: 6. CDR1 is SGHRS and CDR2 is YFSETQ in the germline V gene. The length of the CDR3 is 15 residues. In DNA form, the CDR3 reads TGCGCCAGCAGCTTGGGGACAGGGGGCTACGGGGGCTACACCTTC. Translated: CASSLGTGGYGGYTF.

The chain employs TRBV7-9 and TRBJ1-3, with D uncertain. This CDR3 comprises 14 residues. CDR1 and CDR2 (germline): SEHNR, FQNEAQ (reference sequence). Trimming took off 4 bases at V and 1 base at J, with 8 bases between the two ends. The DNA of the CDR3 is TGTGCCAGCAGCTCCGGGATATCTGGAAACACCATATATTTT. This codes for CASSSGISGNTIYF.

The chain joins TRBV7-9 to TRBJ1-1; 7 bases are a match to TRBD1. The germline V gene has CDR1 SEHNR and CDR2 FQNEAQ (reference sequence). With 4 bases clipped from V and 4 bases from J, the junction kept 6 bases outside the gene matches. The CDR3 length is 14 residues. The DNA for the CDR3 is TGTGCCAGCAGCTACCAGGGGGTGCCCACTGAAGCTTTCTTT. As protein: CASSYQGVPTEAFF.

In its sample, this clone was seen a few times. V gene TRBV30 combines with J gene TRBJ2-3, with 11 nucleotides matching TRBD2. J lost 0 bases, V lost 3 bases, and 5 bases had no gene match. The CDR3 extends over 16 amino acids. Germline V gene lookup returns CDR1 GTSNPN and CDR2 SVGIG (reference sequence). This CDR3 reads CAWSLAGGASTDTQYF. The CDR3 nucleotides are TGTGCCTGGAGCCTAGCGGGGGGTGCTAGCACAGATACGCAGTATTTT.

The chain couples TRBV6-1 to TRBJ2-5; 10 nucleotides agree with TRBD1. The V gene end was trimmed by 3 bases and the J gene end by 5 bases; junction bases not matched to a gene: 3. Germline V lookup: CDR1 MNHNS, CDR2 SASEGT. The CDR3 sequence is 14 residues long. CDR3 region: CASSETGGGETQYF. CDR3 DNA sequence: TGTGCCAGCAGTGAGACAGGGGGCGGGGAGACCCAGTACTTC.

The chain is built from TRBV4-1 and TRBJ2-2; 12 bases line up with TRBD1. Looked up from germline, CDR1 is MGHRA and CDR2 is YSYEKL. This CDR3 region has 16 residues. J gave up 7 bases and V 4 bases, and 7 bases lay outside the gene matches. The chain's CDR3 is CASSLAGTGGFGELFF. CDR3 in DNA: TGCGCCAGCAGCCTTGCCGGGACAGGGGGCTTCGGGGAGCTGTTTTTT.

This chain links TRBV19 with TRBJ2-1, with D perhaps matching TRBD1 (5 bases). Per germline, CDR1 LNHDA and CDR2 SQIVND (reference sequence). This CDR3 spans 15 amino acids. V dropped 6 bases and J dropped 0 bases, with 12 bases sitting between them. The CDR3 region has the DNA TGTGCCAGTAGCCGAACAGGTAGCTCCTACAATGAGCAGTTCTTC. Its translation: CASSRTGSSYNEQFF. Based on the CDR3 plus reference TRBV19 and TRBJ2-1, the full variable domain is DGGITQSPKYLFRKEGQNVTLSCEQNLNHDAMYWYRQDPGQGLRLIYYSQIVNDFQKGDIAEGYSVSREKKESFPLTVTSAQKNPTAFYLCASSRTGSSYNEQFFGPGTRLTVL.

DNA of the CDR3: TGTGCCATCAGTGAGTCGCCGGGACAGGAAAATGAGCAGTTCTTC. Amino acid sequence: CAISESPGQENEQFF. J is TRBJ2-1 and V is TRBV10-3; 8 bases fit TRBD1. The trim removed 0 bases at V and 7 bases at J, leaving 5 bases unmatched. CDR3 length: 15 amino acids. Germline V lookup: CDR1 ENHRY, CDR2 SYGVKD.

This chain connects TRBV7-6 to TRBJ2-2; D might be TRBD1 (5 bases). The CDR3 runs 15 residues. Per germline, CDR1 SGHVS and CDR2 FNYEAQ. The germline V and J ends were trimmed by 5 bases and 7 bases, with 17 bases remaining between them. CDR3 coding DNA: TGTGCCAGCAGCCCCGAGGAGAACAGGAACGGGGAGCTGTTTTTT. As protein: CASSPEENRNGELFF.

This clone was seen a few times. This chain uses TRBV11-3 with TRBJ1-2; no reliable D call. The germline V and J ends were trimmed by 5 bases and 4 bases, with 11 bases remaining between them. The CDR3 is 13 amino acids. Germline CDR1 reads SGHNT; CDR2 reads YENEEA. This CDR3 is CASSPDISYGYTF. CDR3 DNA sequence: TGTGCCAGCAGCCCTGACATAAGCTATGGCTACACCTTC.

This clone was counted only a few times. The V gene is TRBV9, the J gene TRBJ1-4; the D gene is possibly TRBD1 (6 bases). V was shortened by 3 bases and J by 6 bases, with 21 bases between the two germline ends. The length of the CDR3 is 17 residues. Germline CDR1 and CDR2: SGDLS and YYNGEE. This CDR3 is CASSGKTRQAGDEKLFF. CDR3 DNA sequence: TGTGCCAGCAGCGGCAAGACTCGACAGGCGGGGGATGAAAAACTGTTTTTT.

This chain uses TRBV4-1 with TRBJ1-1; possible D gene TRBD1, 6 bases. Trimming took off 8 bases at V and 4 bases at J, with 14 bases between the two ends. CDR1 is MGHRA, CDR2 YSYEKL, per germline. The CDR3 loop spans 13 amino acids. CDR3 region: CASAGGQITEAFF. The CDR3 DNA reads TGCGCCAGCGCTGGGGGCCAGATCACTGAAGCTTTCTTT.

This rearrangement joins TRBV6-5 to TRBJ1-2; 8 bases are a match to TRBD1. Germline V gene sequence: CDR1 MNHEY, CDR2 SVGAGI. This CDR3 spans 15 amino acids. V lost 2 bases to trimming and J lost 2 bases; unmatched junction nucleotides: 4. CDR3 amino acids: CASSYRTGLNYGYTF. CDR3 nucleotides: TGTGCCAGCAGTTACCGGACAGGGCTCAACTATGGCTACACCTTC.

This chain connects TRBV25-1 to TRBJ2-6, with D possibly TRBD1 on 6 matching bases. CDR3 size: 15 residues. V shed 8 bases and J shed 1 base, with 12 bases lying between them. Germline V CDR1 and CDR2: MGHDK, SYGVNS. This CDR3 reads CASAQGYSGANVLTF. CDR3 DNA: TGTGCCAGCGCACAGGGTTATTCTGGGGCCAACGTCCTGACTTTC.

This chain connects TRBV5-6 to TRBJ2-2; D is perhaps TRBD1 (5 bases). CDR1 is SGHDT, CDR2 YYEEEE, per germline. The CDR3 contains 16 residues. V was cut by 4 bases and J by 4 bases, with 17 bases left in between. The CDR3 spells CASSREAAGPTGELFF. The CDR3 region has the DNA TGTGCCAGCAGCCGAGAAGCCGCAGGGCCCACCGGGGAGCTGTTTTTT.

The DNA for the CDR3 is TGTGCCAGCAGCGTAGGCAGGGGTTCTGGAAACACCATATATTTT. This gives the protein CASSVGRGSGNTIYF. The chain links TRBV9 to TRBJ1-3; tentatively, D is TRBD1 (6 bases). The CDR3 sequence is 15 residues long. The ends were cut back, 0 bases at V and 1 base at J, with 8 bases in the middle. Germline CDR1 reads SGDLS; CDR2 reads YYNGEE.

The chain links TRBV14 to TRBJ2-1; D gene ambiguous. Trimming stripped 0 bases from V and 10 bases from J, with 7 bases between. The length of the CDR3 is 12 residues. Germline values: CDR1 SGHDN, CDR2 FVKESK. The CDR3 region is CASSQDFGEQFF. The CDR3, as DNA: TGTGCCAGCAGCCAAGATTTCGGGGAGCAGTTCTTC. Filled out from reference TRBV14 and TRBJ2-1, the complete variable domain reads EAGVTQFPSHSVIEKGQTVTLRCDPISGHDNLYWYRRVMGKEIKFLLHFVKESKQDESGMPNNRFLAERTGGTYSTLKVQPAELEDSGVYFCASSQDFGEQFFGPGTRLTVL.

J is TRBJ2-7 and V is TRBV18, with TRBD1 as a possible D gene (6 bases). CDR1 KGHSH and CDR2 LQKENI come from the germline V gene. V was trimmed by 4 bases and J by 2 bases, leaving 12 bases between them. The CDR3 is 14 residues long. For the CDR3, the DNA is TGTGCCAGCTCACAGCCCCAGGGGACCTACGAGCAGTACTTC. The encoded protein is CASSQPQGTYEQYF.

This clone showed up just a few times. The gene calls are TRBV4-3 and TRBJ2-7, with 9 bases aligning to TRBD2. This CDR3 region has 16 residues. The junction had 5 bases not matched to a gene; V was cut back by 0 bases and J by 2 bases. Germline lookup yields CDR1 LGHNA and CDR2 YSLEER. The CDR3 loop reads CASSQDRSSGAYEQYF. In nucleotides, the CDR3 is TGCGCCAGCAGCCAAGATCGGTCTAGCGGGGCCTACGAGCAGTACTTC.